The 11 T cell receptor beta chains below were found in one sample sequenced in a study of CD8 T cells in Susac syndrome. After extraction with the RNeasy kit, 0.5 to 1 ug of the RNA was reverse transcribed using random hexamers. TCRdb redid the calling of the immunoSEQ multiplex PCR reads with MiXCR, one entry per CDR3 protein. The sample holds roughly 110,000 distinct CDR3 sequences; about nine tenths are singletons and the top ten take 0.13% to 0.15%. Sequenced input: CD4+ T cells from PBMCs. These receptor sequences come from a human donor in good health.

This sequence joins TRBV7-2 and TRBJ1-2; no reliable D call. Germline V CDR1 and CDR2: SGHTA, FQGNSA. Deletions cut 2 bases from V and 5 bases from J, with 21 bases between. The CDR3 sequence is 17 residues long. For the CDR3, the DNA is TGTGCCAGCAGCTTAAACAGTGGTTACGGAGTTGGGTATGGCTACACCTTC. Amino acid sequence: CASSLNSGYGVGYGYTF.

V usage is TRBV12-3 or TRBV12-4 and J usage is TRBJ1-2, with D possibly matching TRBD1 (5 bases). The CDR3 covers 16 residues. V lost 6 bases, J lost 2 bases, and 19 bases lay in between. CDR3 residues: CASRPGTGALNYGYTF. CDR3 coding DNA: TGTGCCAGCAGGCCGGGAACAGGAGCCTTAAACTATGGCTACACCTTC.

The chain has TRBV6-1 and TRBJ2-7; D tentatively reads TRBD1 or TRBD2 (5 bases each). Germline loops: CDR1 MNHNS, CDR2 SASEGT. CDR3 length: 14 amino acids. V lost 7 bases and J 7 bases, leaving 20 bases between the germline ends. The CDR3 sequence: CASTEGGGMWEQYF. DNA for the CDR3: TGTGCCAGCACCGAGGGTGGGGGAATGTGGGAGCAGTACTTC.

The chain is built from TRBV14 and TRBJ1-1; 8 nucleotides agree with TRBD1. The germline V gene encodes CDR1 SGHDN and CDR2 FVKESK. Trimming removed 2 bases from V and 11 bases from J; junction bases left unmatched: 4. The CDR3 has 12 residues. The CDR3: CASSQRTGIAFF. The CDR3 nucleotides read TGTGCCAGCAGCCAAAGGACAGGGATCGCTTTCTTT.

The chain is built from TRBV5-1 and TRBJ1-1; D is perhaps TRBD1 (6 bases). CDR1 and CDR2 (germline): SGHRS, YFSETQ. This CDR3 is built from 15 residues. V lost 0 bases, J lost 2 bases, and 11 bases lay in between. The CDR3 reads CASSLAGTQNTEAFF. Here the CDR3 DNA reads TGCGCCAGCAGCTTGGCCGGGACACAAAACACTGAAGCTTTCTTT.

J is TRBJ2-4 and V is TRBV3-1; no clear D gene. The CDR3 is 13 residues long. Germline CDR1 is LGHDT and CDR2 is YNNKEL (reference sequence). Trimming stripped 4 bases from V and 6 bases from J, with 10 bases between. The CDR3 reads CASSRETGNIQYF. The CDR3 DNA is TGTGCCAGCAGCCGCGAAACTGGAAACATTCAGTACTTC.

V and J are TRBV3-1 and TRBJ2-7; 8 bases fit TRBD1. V lost 0 bases, J lost 8 bases, and 9 bases stayed unmatched. Germline CDR1 and CDR2: LGHDT and YNNKEL (reference sequence). The CDR3 runs to 15 residues. The CDR3 bases are TGTGCCAGCAGCCAAGAGACAGGGGCGACCGCTAAGCAGTACTTC. Its translation: CASSQETGATAKQYF.

The chain employs TRBV20-1 and TRBJ2-2, with D maybe TRBD2 (6 bases). CDR1 is DFQATT, CDR2 SNEGSKA, per germline (reference sequence). V was pared by 2 bases and J by 0 bases, with 7 bases between. The CDR3 loop spans 14 amino acids. CDR3 DNA sequence: TGCAGTGCTAGATCGGGGGCGAACACCGGGGAGCTGTTTTTT. This translates into CSARSGANTGELFF.

The rearrangement joins TRBV5-1 to TRBJ2-7, with D uncertain. Germline CDR1 reads SGHRS; CDR2 reads YFSETQ. The CDR3 is 14 residues long. Trimming cost V 1 base and J 3 bases, with 11 bases left between them. The CDR3 region is CASSLTTIGYEQYF. Here the CDR3 DNA reads TGCGCCAGCAGCTTGACAACCATTGGCTACGAGCAGTACTTC. The full variable domain, with the rest looked up from reference TRBV5-1 and TRBJ2-7, is KAGVTQTPRYLIKTRGQQVTLSCSPISGHRSVSWYQQTPGQGLQFLFEYFSETQRNKGNFPGRFSGRQFSNSRSEMNVSTLELGDSALYLCASSLTTIGYEQYFGPGTRLTVT.

The chain joins TRBV19 to TRBJ2-3; D is possibly TRBD1 or TRBD2 (5 bases each). CDR3 size: 15 residues. Looked up from germline, CDR1 is LNHDA and CDR2 is SQIVND (reference sequence). V gave up 5 bases and J gave up 2 bases, with 14 bases separating them. The CDR3 DNA follows: TGTGCCAGTAGTCCGTTGGGGGATGACACAGATACGCAGTATTTT. Its translation: CASSPLGDDTDTQYF.

This chain connects TRBV18 to TRBJ2-7; 9 nucleotides align to TRBD1. The germline V gene encodes CDR1 KGHSH and CDR2 LQKENI. V shed 1 base, J shed 6 bases, and the junction held 1 base outside the gene matches. The CDR3 extends over 13 amino acids. CDR3 coding DNA: TGTGCCAGCTCACCACAGACAGGGGGCGAGCAGTACTTC. It encodes CASSPQTGGEQYF.